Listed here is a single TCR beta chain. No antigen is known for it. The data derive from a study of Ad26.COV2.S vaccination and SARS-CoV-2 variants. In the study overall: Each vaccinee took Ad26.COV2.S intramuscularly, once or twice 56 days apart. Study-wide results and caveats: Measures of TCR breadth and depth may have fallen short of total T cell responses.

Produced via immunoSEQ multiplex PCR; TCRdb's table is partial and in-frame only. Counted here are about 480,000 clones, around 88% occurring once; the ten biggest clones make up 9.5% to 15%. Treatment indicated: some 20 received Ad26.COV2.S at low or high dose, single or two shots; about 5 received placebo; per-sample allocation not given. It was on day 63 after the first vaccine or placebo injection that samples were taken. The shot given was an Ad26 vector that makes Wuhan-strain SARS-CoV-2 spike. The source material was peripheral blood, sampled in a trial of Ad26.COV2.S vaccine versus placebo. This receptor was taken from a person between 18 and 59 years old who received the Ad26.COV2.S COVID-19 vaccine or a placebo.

Here the CDR3 reads CASSPGRGGNSPLHF. The DNA of the CDR3 is TGTGCCAGCTCACCCGGGAGAGGGGGTAATTCACCCCTCCACTTT. J is TRBJ1-6 and V is TRBV18; possibly TRBD1 for D (6 bases). The CDR3 totals 15 residues. The V gene lost 3 bases and the J gene lost 6 bases, with 12 bases spanning the gap. Per the germline V gene, CDR1 is KGHSH and CDR2 is LQKENI. The full variable domain, its missing parts supplied by reference TRBV18 and TRBJ1-6, is NAGVMQNPRHLVRRRGQEARLRCSPMKGHSHVYWYRQLPEEGLKFMVYLQKENIIDESGMPKERFSAEFPKEGPSILRIQQVVRGDSAAYFCASSPGRGGNSPLHFGNGTRLTVT.